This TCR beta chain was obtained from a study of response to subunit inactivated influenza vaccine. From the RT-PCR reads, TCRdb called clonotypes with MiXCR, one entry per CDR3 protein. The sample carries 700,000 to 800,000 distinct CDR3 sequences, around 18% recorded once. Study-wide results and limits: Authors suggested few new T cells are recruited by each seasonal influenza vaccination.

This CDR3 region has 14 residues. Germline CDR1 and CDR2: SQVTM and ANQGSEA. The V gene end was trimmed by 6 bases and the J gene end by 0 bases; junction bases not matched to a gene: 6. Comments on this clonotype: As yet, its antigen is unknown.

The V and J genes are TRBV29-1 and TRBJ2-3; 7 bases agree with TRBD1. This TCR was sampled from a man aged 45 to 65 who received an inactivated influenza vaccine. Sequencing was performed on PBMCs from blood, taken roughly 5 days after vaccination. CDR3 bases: TGCAGCGTCCAGGGGGTCGGAAGCACAGATACGCAGTATTTT. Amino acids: CSVQGVGSTDTQYF.